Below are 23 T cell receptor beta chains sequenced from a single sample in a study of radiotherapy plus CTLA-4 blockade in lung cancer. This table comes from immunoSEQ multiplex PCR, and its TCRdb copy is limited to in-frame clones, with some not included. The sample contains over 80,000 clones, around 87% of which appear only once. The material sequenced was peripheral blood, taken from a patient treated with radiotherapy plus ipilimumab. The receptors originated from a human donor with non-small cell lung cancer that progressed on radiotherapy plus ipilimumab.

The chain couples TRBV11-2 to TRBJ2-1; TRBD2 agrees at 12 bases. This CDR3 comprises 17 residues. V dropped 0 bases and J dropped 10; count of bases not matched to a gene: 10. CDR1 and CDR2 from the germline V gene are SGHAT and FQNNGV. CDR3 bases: TGTGCCAGCAGCTTAGATCTTCCTAGCGGGAGGGCGGGGGAGCAGTTCTTC. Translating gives CASSLDLPSGRAGEQFF.

The CDR3 spells CASSTPDSIYGYTF. The CDR3 DNA follows: TGTGCCAGCAGCACTCCGGACAGCATCTATGGCTACACCTTC. The rearrangement joins TRBV7-2 to TRBJ1-2; maybe TRBD1 (6 bases). Trimming left V 5 bases short and J 4 bases short, with 14 bases between. The V gene's germline CDR1 is SGHTA and CDR2 FQGNSA. The CDR3 sequence is 14 residues long.

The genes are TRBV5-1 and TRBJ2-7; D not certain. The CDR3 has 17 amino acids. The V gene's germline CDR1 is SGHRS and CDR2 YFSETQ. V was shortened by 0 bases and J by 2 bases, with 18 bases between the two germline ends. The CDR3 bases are TGCGCCAGCAGCTTGGTGCCAGGCTTACAACTAACCTACGAGCAGTACTTC. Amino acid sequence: CASSLVPGLQLTYEQYF.

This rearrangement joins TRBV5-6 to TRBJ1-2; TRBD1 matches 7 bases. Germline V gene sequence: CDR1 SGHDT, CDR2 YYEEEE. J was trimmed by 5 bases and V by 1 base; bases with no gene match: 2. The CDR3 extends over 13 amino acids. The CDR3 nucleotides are TGTGCCAGCAGCTTGATGGGACAGTATGGCTACACCTTC. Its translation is CASSLMGQYGYTF.

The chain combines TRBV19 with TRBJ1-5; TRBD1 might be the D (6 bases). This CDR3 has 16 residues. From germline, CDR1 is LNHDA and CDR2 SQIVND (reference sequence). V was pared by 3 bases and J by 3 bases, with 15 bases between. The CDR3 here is CASSMGSGANNQPQHF. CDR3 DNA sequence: TGTGCCAGTAGTATGGGGTCAGGGGCTAACAATCAGCCCCAGCATTTT.

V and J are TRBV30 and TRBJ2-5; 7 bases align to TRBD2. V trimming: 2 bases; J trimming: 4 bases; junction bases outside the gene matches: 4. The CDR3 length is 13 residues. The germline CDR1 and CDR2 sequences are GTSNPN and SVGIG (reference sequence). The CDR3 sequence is CAWSTSVRETQYF. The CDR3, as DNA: TGTGCCTGGAGTACTAGCGTACGAGAGACCCAGTACTTC.

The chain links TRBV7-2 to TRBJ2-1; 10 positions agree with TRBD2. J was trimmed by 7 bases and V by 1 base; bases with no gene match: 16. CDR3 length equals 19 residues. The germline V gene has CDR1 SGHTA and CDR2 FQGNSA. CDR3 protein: CASSLVRGSGRRGGNEQFF. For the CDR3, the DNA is TGTGCCAGCAGCTTAGTACGTGGTAGCGGGAGGAGGGGAGGAAATGAGCAGTTCTTC. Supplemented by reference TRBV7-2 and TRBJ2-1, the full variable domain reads GAGVSQSPSNKVTEKGKDVELRCDPISGHTALYWYRQSLGQGLEFLIYFQGNSAPDKSGLPSDRFSAERTGGSVSTLTIQRTQQEDSAVYLCASSLVRGSGRRGGNEQFFGPGTRLTVL.

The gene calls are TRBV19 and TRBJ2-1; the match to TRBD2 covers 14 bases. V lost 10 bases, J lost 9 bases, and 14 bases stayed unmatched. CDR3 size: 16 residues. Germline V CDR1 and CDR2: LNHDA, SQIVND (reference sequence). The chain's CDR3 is CATTPTGTSGRGEQFF. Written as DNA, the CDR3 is TGTGCCACTACCCCTACAGGGACTAGCGGGAGAGGTGAGCAGTTCTTC.

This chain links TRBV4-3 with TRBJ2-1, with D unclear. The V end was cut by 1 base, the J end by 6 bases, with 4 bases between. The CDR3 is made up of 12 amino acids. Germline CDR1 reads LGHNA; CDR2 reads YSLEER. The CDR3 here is CASSQVSNEQFF. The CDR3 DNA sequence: TGCGCCAGCAGCCAAGTCAGCAATGAGCAGTTCTTC.

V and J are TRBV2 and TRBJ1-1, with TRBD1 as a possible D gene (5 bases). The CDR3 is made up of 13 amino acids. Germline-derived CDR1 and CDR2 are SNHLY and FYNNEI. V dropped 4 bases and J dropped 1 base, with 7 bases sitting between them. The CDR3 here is CASSVGQNTEAFF. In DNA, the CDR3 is TGTGCCAGCAGTGTCGGACAGAACACTGAAGCTTTCTTT. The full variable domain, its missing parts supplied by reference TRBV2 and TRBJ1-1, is EPEVTQTPSHQVTQMGQEVILRCVPISNHLYFYWYRQILGQKVEFLVSFYNNEISEKSEIFDDQFSVERPDGSNFTLKIRSTKLEDSAMYFCASSVGQNTEAFFGQGTRLTVV.

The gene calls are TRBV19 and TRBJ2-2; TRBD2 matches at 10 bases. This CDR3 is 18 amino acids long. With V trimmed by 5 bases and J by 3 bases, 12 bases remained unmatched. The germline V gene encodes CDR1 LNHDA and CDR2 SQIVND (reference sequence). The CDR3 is CASSLRGVTSGHTGELFF. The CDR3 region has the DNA TGTGCCAGTAGTCTACGGGGGGTGACTAGCGGGCACACCGGGGAGCTGTTTTTT.

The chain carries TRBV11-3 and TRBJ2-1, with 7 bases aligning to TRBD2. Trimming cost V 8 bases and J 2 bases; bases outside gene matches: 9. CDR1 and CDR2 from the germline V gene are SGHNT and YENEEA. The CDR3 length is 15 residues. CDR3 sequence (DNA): TGTGCCAGCGCCCCAGGGAGCGGGACCTACAATGAGCAGTTCTTC. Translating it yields CASAPGSGTYNEQFF.

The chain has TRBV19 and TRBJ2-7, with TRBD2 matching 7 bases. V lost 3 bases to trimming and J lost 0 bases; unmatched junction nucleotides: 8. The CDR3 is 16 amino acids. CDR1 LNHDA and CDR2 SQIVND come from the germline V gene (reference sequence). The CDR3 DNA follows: TGTGCCAGTAGTATCTCCTCAGGGACTACCTCCTACGAGCAGTACTTC. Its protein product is CASSISSGTTSYEQYF.

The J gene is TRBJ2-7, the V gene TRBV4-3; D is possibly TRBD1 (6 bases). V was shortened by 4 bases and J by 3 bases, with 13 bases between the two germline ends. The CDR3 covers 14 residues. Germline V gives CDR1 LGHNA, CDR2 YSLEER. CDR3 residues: CASSPRTEYYEQYF. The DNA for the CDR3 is TGCGCCAGCAGCCCACGGACAGAGTACTACGAGCAGTACTTC.

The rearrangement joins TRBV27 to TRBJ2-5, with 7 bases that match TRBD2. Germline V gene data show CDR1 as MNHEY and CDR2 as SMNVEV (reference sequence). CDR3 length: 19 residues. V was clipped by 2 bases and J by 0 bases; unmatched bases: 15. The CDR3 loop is CASSLRFAEPGGYQETQYF. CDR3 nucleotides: TGTGCCAGCAGTTTAAGATTTGCCGAGCCGGGGGGTTACCAAGAGACCCAGTACTTC.

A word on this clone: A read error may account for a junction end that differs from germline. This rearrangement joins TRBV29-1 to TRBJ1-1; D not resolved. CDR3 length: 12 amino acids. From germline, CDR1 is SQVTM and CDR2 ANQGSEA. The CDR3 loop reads CSVEKGNPEAFF. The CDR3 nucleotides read TGCAGCGTTGAAAAAGGGAACCCTGAAGCTTTCTTT.

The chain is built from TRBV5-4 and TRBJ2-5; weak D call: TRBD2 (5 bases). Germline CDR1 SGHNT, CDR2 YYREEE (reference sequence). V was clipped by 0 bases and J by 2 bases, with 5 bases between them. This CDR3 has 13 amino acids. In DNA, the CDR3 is TGTGCCAGCAGCTTGGGACTACAAGAGACCCAGTACTTC. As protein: CASSLGLQETQYF.

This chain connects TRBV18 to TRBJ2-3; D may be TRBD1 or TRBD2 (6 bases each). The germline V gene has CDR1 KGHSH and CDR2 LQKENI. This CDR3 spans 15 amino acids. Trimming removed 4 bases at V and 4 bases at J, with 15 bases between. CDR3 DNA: TGTGCCAGCTCACTAAGGACGGGGGCGCCAGATACGCAGTATTTT. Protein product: CASSLRTGAPDTQYF.

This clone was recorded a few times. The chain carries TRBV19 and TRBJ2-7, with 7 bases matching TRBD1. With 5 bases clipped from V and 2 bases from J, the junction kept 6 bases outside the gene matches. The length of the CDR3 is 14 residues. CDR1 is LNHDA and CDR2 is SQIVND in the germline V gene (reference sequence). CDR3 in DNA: TGTGCCAGTAGTGTCCGGGACAGACCCTACGAGCAGTACTTC. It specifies CASSVRDRPYEQYF.

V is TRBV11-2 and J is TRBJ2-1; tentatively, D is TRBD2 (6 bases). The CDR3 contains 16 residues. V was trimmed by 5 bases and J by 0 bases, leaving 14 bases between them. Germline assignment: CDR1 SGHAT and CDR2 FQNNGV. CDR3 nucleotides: TGTGCCAGCAGCGTCACCGGGGGACTCTCCTACAATGAGCAGTTCTTC. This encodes CASSVTGGLSYNEQFF.

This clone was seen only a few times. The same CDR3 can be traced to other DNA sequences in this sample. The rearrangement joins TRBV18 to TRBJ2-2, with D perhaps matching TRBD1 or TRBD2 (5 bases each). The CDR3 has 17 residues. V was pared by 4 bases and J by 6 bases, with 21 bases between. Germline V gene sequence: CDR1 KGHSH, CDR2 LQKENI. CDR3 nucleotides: TGTGCCAGCTCACTAAACGGGGTGGGGGAGCGTTCCGGGGAGCTGTTTTTT. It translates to CASSLNGVGERSGELFF.

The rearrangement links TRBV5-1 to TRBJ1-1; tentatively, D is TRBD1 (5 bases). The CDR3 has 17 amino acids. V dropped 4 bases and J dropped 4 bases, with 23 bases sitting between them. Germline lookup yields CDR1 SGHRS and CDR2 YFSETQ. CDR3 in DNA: TGCGCCAGCAGCCGGGGGGGTGATAAAACTCTATCCACTGAAGCTTTCTTT. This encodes CASSRGGDKTLSTEAFF.

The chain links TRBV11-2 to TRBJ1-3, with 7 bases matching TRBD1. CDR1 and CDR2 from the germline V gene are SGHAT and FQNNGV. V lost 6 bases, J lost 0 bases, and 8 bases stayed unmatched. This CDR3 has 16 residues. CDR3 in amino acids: CASSTDRAFSGNTIYF. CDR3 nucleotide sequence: TGTGCCAGCAGTACCGACAGGGCTTTCTCTGGAAACACCATATATTTT.